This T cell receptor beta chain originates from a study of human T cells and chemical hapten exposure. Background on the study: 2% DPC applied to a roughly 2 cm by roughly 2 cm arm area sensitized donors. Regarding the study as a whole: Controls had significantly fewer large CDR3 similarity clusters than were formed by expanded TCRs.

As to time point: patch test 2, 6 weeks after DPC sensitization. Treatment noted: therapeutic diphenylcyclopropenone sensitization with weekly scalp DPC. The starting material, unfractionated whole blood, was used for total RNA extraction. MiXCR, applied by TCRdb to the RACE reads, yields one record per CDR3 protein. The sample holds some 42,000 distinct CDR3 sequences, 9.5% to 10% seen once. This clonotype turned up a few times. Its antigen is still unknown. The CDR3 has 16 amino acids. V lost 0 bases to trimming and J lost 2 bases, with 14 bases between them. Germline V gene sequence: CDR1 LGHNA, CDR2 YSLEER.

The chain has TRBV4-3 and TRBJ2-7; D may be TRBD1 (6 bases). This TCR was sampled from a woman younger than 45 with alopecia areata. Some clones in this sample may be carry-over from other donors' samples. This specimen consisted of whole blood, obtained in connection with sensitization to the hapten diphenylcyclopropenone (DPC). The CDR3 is CASSQDPQGGPYEQYF. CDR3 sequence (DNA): TGCGCCAGCAGCCAAGATCCACAGGGTGGCCCCTACGAGCAGTACTTC.